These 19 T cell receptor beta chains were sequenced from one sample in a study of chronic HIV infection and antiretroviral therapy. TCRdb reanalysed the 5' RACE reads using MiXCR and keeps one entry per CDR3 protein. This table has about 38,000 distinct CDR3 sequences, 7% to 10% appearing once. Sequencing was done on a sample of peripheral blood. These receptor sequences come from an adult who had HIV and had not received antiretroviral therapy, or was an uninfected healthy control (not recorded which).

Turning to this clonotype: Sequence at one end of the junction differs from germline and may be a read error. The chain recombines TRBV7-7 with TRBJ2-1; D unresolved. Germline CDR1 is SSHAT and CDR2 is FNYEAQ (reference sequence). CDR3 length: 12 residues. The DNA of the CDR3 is TGTGCTAGCAGCTTAGACGGCAATGAGCAGTTCTTC. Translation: CASSLDGNEQFF.

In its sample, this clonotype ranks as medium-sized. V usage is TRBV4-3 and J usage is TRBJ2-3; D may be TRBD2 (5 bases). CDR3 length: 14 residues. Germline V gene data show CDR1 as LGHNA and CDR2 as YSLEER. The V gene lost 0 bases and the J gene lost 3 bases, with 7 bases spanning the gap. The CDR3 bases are TGCGCCAGCAGCCAAGATAGCGCAACAGATACGCAGTATTTT. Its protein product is CASSQDSATDTQYF.

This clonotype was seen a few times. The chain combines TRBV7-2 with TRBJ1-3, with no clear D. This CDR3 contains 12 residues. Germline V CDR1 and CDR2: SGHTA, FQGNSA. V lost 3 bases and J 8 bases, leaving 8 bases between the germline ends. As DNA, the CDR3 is TGTGCCAGCAGCTTTAATAGGGACACCATATATTTT. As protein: CASSFNRDTIYF.

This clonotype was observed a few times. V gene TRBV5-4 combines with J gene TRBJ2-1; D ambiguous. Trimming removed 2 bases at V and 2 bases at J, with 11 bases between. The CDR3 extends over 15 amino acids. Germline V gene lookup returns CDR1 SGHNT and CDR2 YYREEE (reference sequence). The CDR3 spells CASSFRAGTYNEQFF. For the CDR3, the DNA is TGTGCCAGCAGCTTTAGGGCAGGAACCTACAATGAGCAGTTCTTC.

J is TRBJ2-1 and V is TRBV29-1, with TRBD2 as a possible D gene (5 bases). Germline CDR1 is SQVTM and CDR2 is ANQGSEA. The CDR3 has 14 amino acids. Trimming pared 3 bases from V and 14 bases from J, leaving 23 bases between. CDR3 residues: CSVEEYTPKNGEFF. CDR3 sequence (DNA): TGCAGCGTTGAGGAGTATACTCCTAAAAACGGGGAGTTCTTC.

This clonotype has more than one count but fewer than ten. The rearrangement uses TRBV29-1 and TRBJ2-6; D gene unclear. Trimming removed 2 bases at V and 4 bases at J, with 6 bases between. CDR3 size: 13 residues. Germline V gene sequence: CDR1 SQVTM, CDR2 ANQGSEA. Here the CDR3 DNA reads TGCAGCGTTGAACAGGAAGGGGCCAACGTCCTGACTTTC. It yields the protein CSVEQEGANVLTF.

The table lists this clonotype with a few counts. CDR3 protein: CASSDRQERGPLHF. The CDR3 nucleotides are TGTGCCAGCAGCGACAGACAGGAAAGAGGGCCCCTCCACTTT. The gene calls are TRBV28 and TRBJ1-6, with a possible D match to TRBD1 (6 bases). This CDR3 has 14 amino acids. In germline, CDR1 is MDHEN, CDR2 SYDVKM. The V and J ends lost 6 bases and 13 bases respectively, with 19 bases between them. Supplemented by reference TRBV28 and TRBJ1-6, the full variable domain reads DVKVTQSSRYLVKRTGEKVFLECVQDMDHENMFWYRQDPGLGLRLIYFSYDVKMKEKGDIPEGYSVSREKKERFSLILESASTNQTSMYLCASSDRQERGPLHFGNGTRLTVT.

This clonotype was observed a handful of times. Written as DNA, the CDR3 is TGTGCCAGCAGGCCCCAGGAGGGCTATGGCTACACCTTC. Translation: CASRPQEGYGYTF. The genes are TRBV28 and TRBJ1-2; D remains ambiguous. This CDR3 has 13 amino acids. Germline CDR1 MDHEN, CDR2 SYDVKM. The V and J ends lost 6 bases and 4 bases respectively, with 12 bases between them.

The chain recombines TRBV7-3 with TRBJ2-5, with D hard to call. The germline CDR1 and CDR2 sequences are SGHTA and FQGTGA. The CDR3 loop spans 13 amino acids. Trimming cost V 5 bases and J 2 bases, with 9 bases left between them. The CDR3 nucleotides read TGTGCCAGCAGCAGAGACCCACAAGAGACCCAGTACTTC. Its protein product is CASSRDPQETQYF.

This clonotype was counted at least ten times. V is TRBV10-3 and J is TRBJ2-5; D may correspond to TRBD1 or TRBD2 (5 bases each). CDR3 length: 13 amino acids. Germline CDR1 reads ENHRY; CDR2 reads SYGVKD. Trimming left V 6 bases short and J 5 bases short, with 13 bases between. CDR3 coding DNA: TGTGCCATCAGCCGGGGCTTGACGGAGACCCAGTACTTC. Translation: CAISRGLTETQYF.

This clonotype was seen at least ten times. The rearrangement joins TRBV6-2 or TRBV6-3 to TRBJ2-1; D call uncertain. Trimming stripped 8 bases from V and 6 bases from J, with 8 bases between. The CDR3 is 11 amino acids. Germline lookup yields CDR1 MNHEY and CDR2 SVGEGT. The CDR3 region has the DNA TGTGCCAGCTGTTCGGTCAATGAGCAGTTCTTC. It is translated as CASCSVNEQFF.

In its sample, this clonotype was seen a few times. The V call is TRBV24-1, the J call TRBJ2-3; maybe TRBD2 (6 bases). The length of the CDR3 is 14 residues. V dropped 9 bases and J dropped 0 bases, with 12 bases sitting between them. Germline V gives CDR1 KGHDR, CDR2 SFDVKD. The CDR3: CATAASGSTDTQYF. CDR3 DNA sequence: TGTGCCACCGCGGCCAGCGGGAGCACAGATACGCAGTATTTT.

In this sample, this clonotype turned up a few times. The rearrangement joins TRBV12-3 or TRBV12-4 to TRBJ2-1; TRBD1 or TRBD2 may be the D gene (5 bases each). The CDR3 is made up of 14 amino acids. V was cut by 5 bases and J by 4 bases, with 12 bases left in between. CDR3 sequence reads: CASSHLGTYNEQFF. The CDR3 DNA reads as TGTGCCAGCAGTCACCTAGGGACGTACAATGAGCAGTTCTTC.

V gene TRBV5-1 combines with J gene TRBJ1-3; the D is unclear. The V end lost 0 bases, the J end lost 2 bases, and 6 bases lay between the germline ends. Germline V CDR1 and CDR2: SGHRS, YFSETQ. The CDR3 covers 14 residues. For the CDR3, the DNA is TGCGCCAGCAGCTTGGCCCCCGCTGGAAACACCATATATTTT. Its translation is CASSLAPAGNTIYF.

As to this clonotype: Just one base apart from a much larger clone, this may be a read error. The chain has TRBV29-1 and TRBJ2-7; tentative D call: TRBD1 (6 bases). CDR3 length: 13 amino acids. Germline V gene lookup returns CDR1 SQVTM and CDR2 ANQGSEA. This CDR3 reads CSVSQGSSYGQYF. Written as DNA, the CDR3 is TGCAGCGTTAGTCAGGGGAGCTCCTACGGGCAGTACTTC.

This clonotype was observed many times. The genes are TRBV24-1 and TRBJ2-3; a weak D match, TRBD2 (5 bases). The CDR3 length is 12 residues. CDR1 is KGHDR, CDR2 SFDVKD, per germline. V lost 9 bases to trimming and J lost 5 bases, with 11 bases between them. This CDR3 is CATGGQVDTQYF. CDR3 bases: TGTGCCACCGGAGGCCAAGTAGATACGCAGTATTTT.

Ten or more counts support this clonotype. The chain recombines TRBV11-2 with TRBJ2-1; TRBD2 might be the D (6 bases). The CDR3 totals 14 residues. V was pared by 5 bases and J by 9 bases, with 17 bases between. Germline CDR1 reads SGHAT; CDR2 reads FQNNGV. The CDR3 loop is CASSLLAFSTEQFF. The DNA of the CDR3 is TGTGCCAGCAGCCTGCTAGCGTTTAGCACTGAGCAGTTCTTC. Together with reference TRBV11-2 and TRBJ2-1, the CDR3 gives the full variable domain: EAGVAQSPRYKIIEKRQSVAFWCNPISGHATLYWYQQILGQGPKLLIQFQNNGVVDDSQLPKDRFSAERLKGVDSTLKIQPAKLEDSAVYLCASSLLAFSTEQFFGPGTRLTVL.

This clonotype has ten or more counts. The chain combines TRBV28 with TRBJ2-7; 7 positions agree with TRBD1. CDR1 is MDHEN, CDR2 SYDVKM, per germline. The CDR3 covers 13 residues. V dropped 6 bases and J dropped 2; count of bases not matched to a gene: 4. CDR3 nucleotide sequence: TGTGCCAGCAGCCCGGGACAGACCTACGAGCAGTACTTC. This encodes CASSPGQTYEQYF.

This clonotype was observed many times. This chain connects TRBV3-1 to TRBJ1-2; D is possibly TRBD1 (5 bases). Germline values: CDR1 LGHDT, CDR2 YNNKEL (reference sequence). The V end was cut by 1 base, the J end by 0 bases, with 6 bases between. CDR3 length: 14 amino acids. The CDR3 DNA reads TGTGCCAGCAGCCAAGGACAGCCTAACTATGGCTACACCTTC. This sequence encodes CASSQGQPNYGYTF.